This TCR beta chain stems from a study of T-cell reconstitution after alpha-beta-depleted transplantation in children. Study-wide points: Newly made T cells mostly supplied T-cell counts and diversity one year after transplant. The study traced high day-60 TCRbeta diversity in some patients to surviving recipient T cells and thymic progenitors. Reportedly, roughly two months post-transplant, alpha-beta T cells arose from several hundred expanded graft clones.

The library targeted TCRbeta and was prepared with unique molecular identifiers. TCRdb itself ran the PCR reads through MiXCR, one entry per CDR3 protein. This sample has fewer than 700,000 distinct CDR3 sequences, with 23% found just once. Trimming pared 4 bases from V and 0 bases from J, leaving 18 bases between. The CDR3 covers 18 residues. Per the germline V gene, CDR1 is MGHDK and CDR2 is SYGVNS. This clonotype was seen only a few times. The antigen remains unidentified. J is TRBJ2-2 and V is TRBV25-1, with D perhaps TRBD1 (6 bases). This receptor was taken from a boy younger than two who had a stem cell transplant for acute myeloid leukemia, so the T cells may come from the graft donor. The input for sequencing was PBMCs, mostly from graft donor cells, taken 360 days after TCRalphabeta/CD19-depleted stem cell transplant. CDR3 loop: CASSGTTGKGANTGELFF. The CDR3 coding sequence is TGTGCCAGCAGTGGAACAACAGGGAAGGGAGCGAACACCGGGGAGCTGTTTTTT.